This passage covers 19 T cell receptor beta chains from one sample sequenced in a study of CD8 T cells in ankylosing spondylitis. One entry per CDR3 protein, called by TCRdb with MiXCR from the 5' RACE reads. The table records around 280,000 distinct CDR3 sequences, roughly 20% of them present only once. The sequenced sample consisted of blood, either unsorted or a sorted T cell fraction (not recorded which). These receptor sequences come from a male donor with ankylosing spondylitis or in good health (not recorded which).

This rearrangement joins TRBV2 to TRBJ2-3; tentatively, D is TRBD2 (5 bases). V lost 3 bases and J 8 bases, leaving 12 bases between the germline ends. The CDR3 totals 13 residues. Looked up from germline, CDR1 is SNHLY and CDR2 is FYNNEI. CDR3 bases: TGTGCCAGCAGTGAGACTAACACCGTTACGCAGTATTTT. It translates to CASSETNTVTQYF. The variable domain in full, with the rest retrieved from reference TRBV2 and TRBJ2-3, is EPEVTQTPSHQVTQMGQEVILRCVPISNHLYFYWYRQILGQKVEFLVSFYNNEISEKSEIFDDQFSVERPDGSNFTLKIRSTKLEDSAMYFCASSETNTVTQYFGPGTRLTVL.

The chain employs TRBV11-2 and TRBJ1-3, with 7 positions matching TRBD1. Looked up from germline, CDR1 is SGHAT and CDR2 is FQNNGV. CDR3 length: 16 amino acids. V shed 4 bases, J shed 3 bases, and the junction held 9 bases outside the gene matches. The CDR3 spells CASSSSDRFGGNTIYF. Here the CDR3 DNA reads TGTGCCAGCAGCTCGTCGGACAGGTTCGGTGGAAACACCATATATTTT.

This clonotype was seen repeatedly, ten times or more. This chain uses TRBV5-5 with TRBJ1-5; TRBD1 agrees at 8 bases. The ends lost 3 bases at V and 5 bases at J; junction bases unmatched: 4. The germline CDR1 and CDR2 sequences are SGHKS and YYEKEE (reference sequence). The CDR3 totals 14 residues. CDR3 DNA: TGTGCCAGCAGCTCGGTGACAGGGGATCAGCCCCAGCATTTT. This encodes CASSSVTGDQPQHF. Looking up the rest from reference TRBV5-5 and TRBJ1-5 gives the full variable domain: DAGVTQSPTHLIKTRGQQVTLRCSPISGHKSVSWYQQVLGQGPQFIFQYYEKEERGRGNFPDRFSARQFPNYSSELNVNALLLGDSALYLCASSSVTGDQPQHFGDGTRLSIL.

The rearrangement links TRBV4-1 to TRBJ2-2; D could derive from TRBD1 or TRBD2 (5 bases each). Deletions cut 3 bases from V and 7 bases from J, with 12 bases between. This CDR3 has 14 residues. Germline V gene lookup returns CDR1 MGHRA and CDR2 YSYEKL. The CDR3 reads CASSHPNGGGELFF. The CDR3 bases are TGCGCCAGCAGCCACCCTAATGGGGGCGGGGAGCTGTTTTTT.

This clonotype was observed a handful of times. V usage is TRBV20-1 and J usage is TRBJ2-1, with a tentative D call TRBD2 (6 bases). Germline V gene data show CDR1 as DFQATT and CDR2 as SNEGSKA (reference sequence). The CDR3 covers 13 residues. Deletions cut 3 bases from V and 3 bases from J, with 9 bases between. This chain's CDR3 is CSARGGNYNEQFF. The CDR3 DNA sequence: TGCAGTGCTAGGGGCGGGAACTACAATGAGCAGTTCTTC.

The chain has TRBV3-1 and TRBJ1-3, with D uncertain. CDR1 is LGHDT, CDR2 YNNKEL, per germline (reference sequence). With 1 base removed from V and 0 bases from J, the gap between germline ends came to 1 base. CDR3 size: 13 residues. CDR3 in DNA: TGTGCCAGCAGCCAAGTCTCTGGAAACACCATATATTTT. Translating gives CASSQVSGNTIYF.

This clonotype was observed a handful of times. The J gene is TRBJ1-1, the V gene TRBV10-3; the D gene is possibly TRBD1 (6 bases). From germline, CDR1 is ENHRY and CDR2 SYGVKD. The CDR3 is 15 residues long. The germline V and J ends were trimmed by 0 bases and 3 bases, with 11 bases remaining between them. The CDR3: CAISESGGPYTEAFF. The CDR3 coding sequence is TGTGCCATCAGTGAGTCGGGGGGGCCATACACTGAAGCTTTCTTT.

At least ten counts were recorded for this clonotype. V usage is TRBV4-1 and J usage is TRBJ2-1; 9 positions agree with TRBD1. V was pared by 3 bases and J by 0 bases, with 0 bases of the junction left unmatched. The CDR3 runs to 15 residues. Germline V gives CDR1 MGHRA, CDR2 YSYEKL. CDR3 protein: CASSQTGGSYNEQFF. The DNA of the CDR3 is TGCGCCAGCAGCCAGACAGGGGGCTCCTACAATGAGCAGTTCTTC.

The rearrangement joins TRBV12-3 or TRBV12-4 to TRBJ2-3, with TRBD2 identical over 9 bases. The length of the CDR3 is 15 residues. V was clipped by 6 bases and J by 5 bases; unmatched bases: 9. The CDR3 here is CASRPIAGVVDTQYF. The CDR3 DNA reads as TGTGCCAGCAGGCCTATAGCGGGGGTCGTAGATACGCAGTATTTT.

The genes are TRBV6-2 or TRBV6-3 and TRBJ2-5, with a tentative D call TRBD2 (5 bases). The CDR3 has 13 residues. Germline V gives CDR1 MNHEY, CDR2 SVGEGT. Trimming shortened V by 7 bases and J by 2 bases, and 11 bases separated the two germline ends. This CDR3 is CASIGRGQETQYF. DNA for the CDR3: TGTGCCAGCATCGGCCGGGGACAAGAGACCCAGTACTTC.

This clonotype was seen ten or more times. The CDR3 is CASSLGSGPGNEQFF. Written as DNA, the CDR3 is TGCGCCAGCAGCTTGGGTAGCGGTCCAGGCAATGAGCAGTTCTTC. This chain joins TRBV5-1 and TRBJ2-1; D perhaps matches TRBD2 (6 bases). This CDR3 is built from 15 residues. Trimming removed 0 bases at V and 6 bases at J, with 13 bases between. CDR1 SGHRS and CDR2 YFSETQ come from the germline V gene.

This clonotype appeared a few times. This chain joins TRBV7-8 and TRBJ2-1; D ambiguous. Trimming removed 2 bases from V and 2 bases from J, with 13 bases in between. Germline CDR1 SGHVS, CDR2 FQNEAQ. CDR3 length: 16 amino acids. This chain's CDR3 is CASSLNTQSPYNEQFF. The CDR3 DNA reads TGTGCCAGCAGCTTAAACACCCAATCACCCTACAATGAGCAGTTCTTC.

This clonotype was seen more than once but under ten times. The J gene is TRBJ1-2, the V gene TRBV2; weak D call: TRBD1 (6 bases). The CDR3 contains 11 residues. The V end lost 11 bases, the J end lost 4 bases, and 11 bases lay between the germline ends. Germline-derived CDR1 and CDR2 are SNHLY and FYNNEI. The CDR3 loop reads CAGGASYGYTF. The CDR3 DNA reads as TGTGCCGGGGGGGCTTCCTATGGCTACACCTTC.

The chain uses TRBV20-1 and TRBJ1-6; TRBD1 agrees at 12 bases. Germline V gene sequence: CDR1 DFQATT, CDR2 SNEGSKA (reference sequence). The CDR3 extends over 19 amino acids. J gave up 0 bases and V 5 bases, and 11 bases lay outside the gene matches. CDR3 residues: CSAVRLGQGASSYNSPLHF. The CDR3 nucleotides read TGCAGTGCTGTCAGATTGGGACAGGGGGCGAGCTCCTATAATTCACCCCTCCACTTT.

Many counts were recorded for this clonotype. The V call is TRBV10-3, the J call TRBJ1-4, with D unresolved. In germline, CDR1 is ENHRY, CDR2 SYGVKD. CDR3 length: 11 residues. The V end lost 11 bases, the J end lost 4 bases, and 8 bases lay between the germline ends. CDR3 protein: CAAGFNEKLFF. Here the CDR3 DNA reads TGTGCCGCTGGCTTTAATGAAAAACTGTTTTTT.

This rearrangement joins TRBV2 to TRBJ2-3; D unresolved. The CDR3 length is 14 residues. Trimming left V 4 bases short and J 7 bases short, with 15 bases between. Looked up from germline, CDR1 is SNHLY and CDR2 is FYNNEI. For the CDR3, the DNA is TGTGCCAGCAGTGCTGAGCTACTACTTCATACGCAGTATTTT. Translation: CASSAELLLHTQYF.

There are a few counts of this clonotype. This chain links TRBV20-1 with TRBJ1-4; 7 nucleotides match TRBD1. V lost 5 bases and J lost 1; bases outside the gene matches: 1. CDR3 length equals 13 residues. Per the germline V gene, CDR1 is DFQATT and CDR2 is SNEGSKA (reference sequence). CDR3 DNA sequence: TGCAGTGCTTACAGGGGAACTAATGAAAAACTGTTTTTT. Translation gives CSAYRGTNEKLFF.

This clonotype was seen ten or more times. The chain employs TRBV12-3 or TRBV12-4 and TRBJ2-3; the D is unclear. V was pared by 6 bases and J by 0 bases, with 7 bases between. The CDR3 extends over 13 amino acids. The CDR3 reads CASRDTSTDTQYF. The CDR3 bases are TGTGCCAGCAGGGATACTAGCACAGATACGCAGTATTTT.

This clonotype was counted a few times. The gene calls are TRBV5-1 and TRBJ2-2; D is undetermined. Germline loops: CDR1 SGHRS, CDR2 YFSETQ. The CDR3 runs to 14 residues. V gave up 0 bases and J gave up 6 bases, with 9 bases separating them. The CDR3 DNA reads as TGCGCCAGCAGCTTGGGTGCGGTCGCCGGGGAGCTGTTTTTT. It yields the protein CASSLGAVAGELFF.